Here is one TCR beta chain with its context. This sample is part of a study of blood T cell repertoires in COVID-19. The wider study: T cells, B-cell-depleted T cells, or PBMCs provided the cDNA or gDNA that served as material.

In the original analysis: How many nucleated cells were present was estimated from reference gene primer amplification. Some clones are missing from TCRdb's copy, which holds only in-frame ones; the method was immunoSEQ multiplex PCR. V and J calls and clone size come straight from that table; D and trimming were deduced from the DNA. In the table there are 55,000 to 65,000 clones, about 90% of which are singletons. V was shortened by 0 bases and J by 3 bases, with 10 bases between the two germline ends. This CDR3 spans 14 amino acids. Germline values: CDR1 SGDLS, CDR2 YYNGEE. The chain has TRBV9 and TRBJ2-7, with D maybe TRBD1 (6 bases). This sequence was found in a man aged 55-75 years with acute or convalescent COVID-19. The sequencing sample was made of peripheral blood. CDR3 nucleotide sequence: TGTGCCAGCAGCGTAGACCTGGACAGCTACGAGCAGTACTTC. Translating it yields CASSVDLDSYEQYF.